This T cell receptor (beta chain) was sequenced in a study of early T cells in non-severe SARS-CoV-2 infection. Via MiXCR, TCRdb re-called the 5' RACE reads, giving one row per CDR3 protein. The table lists under 70,000 distinct CDR3 sequences, about 13% of them singletons. This clonotype showed up many times. The CDR3 is 12 amino acids. V was trimmed by 3 bases and J by 5 bases, leaving 4 bases between them. Germline V gene data show CDR1 as SEHNR and CDR2 as FQNEAQ (reference sequence). This rearrangement joins TRBV7-9 to TRBJ2-2; D is unresolved. Specimen: whole blood. This TCR was sampled from an adult who was a healthcare worker with PCR-confirmed SARS-CoV-2 infection or an uninfected control (not recorded which). For the CDR3, the DNA is TGTGCCAGCAGCTTGGAGACCGGGGAGCTGTTTTTT. It specifies CASSLETGELFF.